This T cell receptor (beta chain) was sequenced in a study of human T cells and chemical hapten exposure. Described time point: patch test 1, 2 weeks after DPC sensitization. Documented treatment: therapeutic diphenylcyclopropenone sensitization with weekly scalp DPC. Each CDR3 protein is one row after TCRdb ran MiXCR on the RACE reads. This repertoire shows 370,000 or so distinct CDR3 sequences, roughly 4.8% found once; its top ten account for under 3%. This clonotype was seen at least ten times. Germline values: CDR1 MDHEN, CDR2 SYDVKM. The V gene lost 7 bases and the J gene lost 0 bases, with 16 bases spanning the gap. The CDR3 consists of 16 residues.

The sample was whole blood, taken in connection with sensitization to the hapten diphenylcyclopropenone (DPC). This chain uses TRBV28 with TRBJ1-5; weak D call: TRBD1 (5 bases). The clonotype was recovered from a woman between 45 and 65 years old with alopecia areata. Some clones in this sample may be carry-over from other donors' samples. This chain's CDR3 is CASIGQGIPSNQPQHF. For the CDR3, the DNA is TGTGCCAGCATAGGGCAGGGAATACCTAGCAATCAGCCCCAGCATTTT.